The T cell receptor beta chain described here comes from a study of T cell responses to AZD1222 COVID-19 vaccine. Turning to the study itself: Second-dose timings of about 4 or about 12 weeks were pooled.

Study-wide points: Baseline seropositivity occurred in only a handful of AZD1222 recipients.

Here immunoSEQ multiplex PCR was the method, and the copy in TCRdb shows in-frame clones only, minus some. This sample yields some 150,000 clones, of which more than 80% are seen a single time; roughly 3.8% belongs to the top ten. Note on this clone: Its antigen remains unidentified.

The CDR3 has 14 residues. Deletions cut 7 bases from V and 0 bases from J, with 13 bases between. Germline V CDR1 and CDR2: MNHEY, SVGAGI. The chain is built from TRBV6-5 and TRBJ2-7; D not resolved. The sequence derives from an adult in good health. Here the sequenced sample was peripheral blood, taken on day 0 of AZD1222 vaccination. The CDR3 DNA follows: TGTGCCAGCATGTACACACCTAGCTCCTACGAGCAGTACTTC. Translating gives CASMYTPSSYEQYF.